Below are 28 T cell receptor beta chains sequenced from a single sample in a study of cytotoxic CD8 clonotypes in ibrutinib-treated CLL (TCRdb year 2021). The meaning of the sample's time point label: progressive disease on ibrutinib. The library was made by the immunoSEQ multiplex PCR assay. Entries here come from immuneACCESS through TCRdb and include only in-frame sequences with V and J called. Some clones fail to appear in such tables; in the studies checked, an unresolved V gene covers under half of the shortfall, and the cause of the remainder is unknown. Recorded for this sample are 150,000 to 200,000 clones; 70% to 90% of them occurred a single time. Of the sample, 3% to 3.5% falls within the top ten clones. Specimen: PBMCs, collected at disease progression, from a patient treated with ibrutinib. These receptors were obtained from a human donor with chronic lymphocytic leukemia.

The chain is built from TRBV7-6 and TRBJ2-5; D remains ambiguous. Germline V gives CDR1 SGHVS, CDR2 FNYEAQ. V was trimmed by 1 base and J by 1 base, leaving 13 bases between them. The CDR3 is 16 residues long. The DNA of the CDR3 is TGTGCCAGCAGCTTAGAAACCAGAAGGATCCAAGAGACCCAGTACTTC. This codes for CASSLETRRIQETQYF.

The chain uses TRBV5-8 and TRBJ1-5; weak D call: TRBD1 (5 bases). The CDR3 is made up of 12 amino acids. V was cut by 4 bases and J by 6 bases, with 8 bases left in between. The germline V gene has CDR1 SGHTS and CDR2 YDEGEE. The CDR3 bases are TGTGCCAGCAGCGGAGGGGTTCAGCCCCAGCATTTT. Protein sequence: CASSGGVQPQHF.

The chain has TRBV6-5 and TRBJ1-5; D is uncertain. The germline V gene has CDR1 MNHEY and CDR2 SVGAGI. Trimming stripped 6 bases from V and 2 bases from J, with 11 bases between. The CDR3 covers 14 residues. CDR3 in amino acids: CASSPQKGNQPQHF. DNA for the CDR3: TGTGCCAGCAGCCCACAAAAAGGCAATCAGCCCCAGCATTTT.

The rearrangement joins TRBV18 to TRBJ2-2; tentatively, D is TRBD1 (6 bases). Germline V gene lookup returns CDR1 KGHSH and CDR2 LQKENI. V lost 3 bases and J 2 bases, leaving 10 bases between the germline ends. This CDR3 is built from 15 residues. Written as DNA, the CDR3 is TGTGCCAGCTCACCCTCAGGGGTTAACACCGGGGAGCTGTTTTTT. Translated: CASSPSGVNTGELFF.

This clone came up a few times. The genes are TRBV19 and TRBJ2-7, with TRBD1 identical over 9 bases. Germline CDR1 and CDR2: LNHDA and SQIVND (reference sequence). The CDR3 runs to 15 residues. Trimming at V came to 5 bases and at J to 5 bases, leaving 10 bases not matched to a gene. The CDR3: CASSSQQGAPNEQYF. In DNA, the CDR3 is TGTGCCAGTAGTTCCCAACAGGGGGCGCCCAACGAGCAGTACTTC.

The chain employs TRBV6-5 and TRBJ2-7, with D maybe TRBD1 (6 bases). V was trimmed by 0 bases and J by 3 bases, leaving 6 bases between them. The CDR3 runs to 13 residues. CDR1 is MNHEY and CDR2 is SVGAGI in the germline V gene. CDR3 bases: TGTGCCAGCAGTTACTCACAGGGCTACGAGCAGTACTTC. As protein: CASSYSQGYEQYF.

This chain links TRBV15 with TRBJ1-2, with TRBD1 matching 7 bases. J was trimmed by 7 bases and V by 1 base; bases with no gene match: 9. CDR3 length: 15 amino acids. Germline CDR1 is LNHNV and CDR2 is YYDKDF (reference sequence). CDR3 in DNA: TGTGCCACCAGCAGAGGAGACAGGGTGGTAGGTGGCTACACCTTC. Translating gives CATSRGDRVVGGYTF. Using reference TRBV15 and TRBJ1-2 for the parts outside the CDR3, the full variable domain is DAMVIQNPRYQVTQFGKPVTLSCSQTLNHNVMYWYQQKSSQAPKLLFHYYDKDFNNEADTPDNFQSRRPNTSFCFLDIRSPGLGDTAMYLCATSRGDRVVGGYTFGSGTRLTVV.

V gene TRBV6-5 combines with J gene TRBJ1-2; 9 bases line up with TRBD1. The CDR3 runs 13 residues. The V gene end was trimmed by 6 bases and the J gene end by 6 bases; junction bases not matched to a gene: 5. CDR1 and CDR2 (germline): MNHEY, SVGAGI. The CDR3 DNA is TGTGCCAGCAGGGACAGGGGTCGAGATGGCTACACCTTC. This codes for CASRDRGRDGYTF.

The chain links TRBV30 to TRBJ2-1; TRBD1 agrees at 10 bases. From germline, CDR1 is GTSNPN and CDR2 SVGIG (reference sequence). The CDR3 is 15 amino acids. The trim removed 4 bases at V and 6 bases at J, leaving 9 bases unmatched. CDR3 loop: CAWIGGTGVGNEQFF. DNA of the CDR3: TGTGCCTGGATAGGGGGGACAGGGGTGGGCAATGAGCAGTTCTTC.

This sequence joins TRBV4-1 and TRBJ1-2; 8 nucleotides agree with TRBD1. V gave up 0 bases and J gave up 2 bases; unmatched junction bases: 8. The CDR3 is 17 amino acids. Looked up from germline, CDR1 is MGHRA and CDR2 is YSYEKL. Written as DNA, the CDR3 is TGCGCCAGCAGCCAAGACCGGACAGGGCGAGAGAACTATGGCTACACCTTC. Its translation is CASSQDRTGRENYGYTF.

This clone was seen just once. This chain connects TRBV7-8 to TRBJ2-7, with TRBD2 as a possible D gene (5 bases). V was clipped by 4 bases and J by 1 base, with 14 bases between them. This CDR3 spans 15 amino acids. Germline V gene data show CDR1 as SGHVS and CDR2 as FQNEAQ. Written as DNA, the CDR3 is TGTGCCAGCAGCTCGAGGACTGGGATGTCCTACGAGCAGTACTTC. Residues: CASSSRTGMSYEQYF. Using reference TRBV7-8 and TRBJ2-7 for the parts outside the CDR3, the full variable domain is GAGVSQSPRYKVAKRGQDVALRCDPISGHVSLFWYQQALGQGPEFLTYFQNEAQLDKSGLPSDRFFAERPEGSVSTLKIQRTQQEDSAVYLCASSSRTGMSYEQYFGPGTRLTVT.

The chain combines TRBV6-1 with TRBJ1-1; D not resolved. The germline CDR1 and CDR2 sequences are MNHNS and SASEGT. Trimming stripped 6 bases from V and 6 bases from J, with 11 bases between. The CDR3 contains 12 residues. The DNA for the CDR3 is TGTGCCAGCAGAGCCGAGGGTCCTGAAGCTTTCTTT. It is translated as CASRAEGPEAFF.

The chain recombines TRBV9 with TRBJ2-4, with 9 bases lining up with TRBD1. CDR3 length equals 17 residues. The V gene end was trimmed by 3 bases and the J gene end by 8 bases; junction bases not matched to a gene: 15. Germline CDR1 and CDR2: SGDLS and YYNGEE. CDR3 nucleotide sequence: TGTGCCAGCAGCGACCCCGCGACAGGGGGACATGGTGACATTCAGTACTTC. Amino acid sequence: CASSDPATGGHGDIQYF.

The rearrangement uses TRBV5-1 and TRBJ2-3; the D is unclear. The CDR3 covers 14 residues. Deletions cut 2 bases from V and 6 bases from J, with 13 bases between. Germline-derived CDR1 and CDR2 are SGHRS and YFSETQ. CDR3 bases: TGCGCCAGCAGCTTCCGGACCGGAGCGGATACGCAGTATTTT. Residues: CASSFRTGADTQYF.

This chain joins TRBV19 and TRBJ2-1; maybe TRBD2 (5 bases). The CDR3 loop spans 15 amino acids. The germline gives CDR1 LNHDA, CDR2 SQIVND (reference sequence). V was shortened by 6 bases and J by 8 bases, with 20 bases between the two germline ends. The CDR3 nucleotides read TGTGCCAGTAGCGATACCTGGGAGTGGATCGATGAGCAGTTCTTC. This translates into CASSDTWEWIDEQFF.

V usage is TRBV5-1 and J usage is TRBJ2-7, with 8 positions matching TRBD2. The V gene end was trimmed by 3 bases and the J gene end by 6 bases; junction bases not matched to a gene: 14. The CDR3 loop spans 16 amino acids. Germline values: CDR1 SGHRS, CDR2 YFSETQ. This chain's CDR3 is CASSSPHGTSIPEQYF. The CDR3 coding sequence is TGCGCCAGCAGCTCGCCTCACGGGACTAGTATCCCCGAGCAGTACTTC.

The CDR3 bases are TGTGCCAGCAGCTTAGACAGGGGTGGTTTGGTCTCCTACGAGCAGTACTTC. Its translation: CASSLDRGGLVSYEQYF. The chain uses TRBV11-3 and TRBJ2-7; tentatively, D is TRBD1 (6 bases). Trimming shortened V by 0 bases and J by 0 bases, and 15 bases separated the two germline ends. The CDR3 consists of 17 residues. Germline V CDR1 and CDR2: SGHNT, YENEEA.

The CDR3 loop reads CASSVVQGNTIYF. CDR3 DNA: TGTGCCAGCAGCGTAGTACAGGGAAACACCATATATTTT. The chain links TRBV9 to TRBJ1-3; D is uncertain. The V gene's germline CDR1 is SGDLS and CDR2 YYNGEE. V shed 0 bases and J shed 4 bases, with 5 bases lying between them. The CDR3 loop spans 13 amino acids. The full variable domain, its missing parts supplied by reference TRBV9 and TRBJ1-3, is DSGVTQTPKHLITATGQRVTLRCSPRSGDLSVYWYQQSLDQGLQFLIQYYNGEERAKGNILERFSAQQFPDLHSELNLSSLELGDSALYFCASSVVQGNTIYFGEGSWLTVV.

The V and J genes are TRBV18 and TRBJ1-1, with no clear D. The V gene lost 2 bases and the J gene lost 3 bases, with 7 bases spanning the gap. Germline loops: CDR1 KGHSH, CDR2 LQKENI. This CDR3 is built from 13 residues. CDR3 bases: TGTGCCAGCTCACCAATAGGTGACACTGAAGCTTTCTTT. Its protein product is CASSPIGDTEAFF.

The chain is built from TRBV6-5 and TRBJ2-7; tentative D call: TRBD2 (6 bases). The CDR3 has 16 amino acids. CDR1 and CDR2 (germline): MNHEY, SVGAGI. V was clipped by 3 bases and J by 0 bases, with 15 bases between them. This CDR3 is CASSYDRLASSYEQYF. The CDR3 DNA reads TGTGCCAGCAGTTATGATAGGCTAGCGAGCTCCTACGAGCAGTACTTC.

The chain recombines TRBV11-2 with TRBJ1-2; D may be TRBD1 (6 bases). Germline CDR1 reads SGHAT; CDR2 reads FQNNGV. The CDR3 covers 14 residues. Trimming stripped 6 bases from V and 5 bases from J, with 16 bases between. CDR3 in DNA: TGTGCCAGCAGAAGGTTGGGGGGCGCTTATGGCTACACCTTC. It translates to CASRRLGGAYGYTF.

The chain recombines TRBV7-6 with TRBJ2-7, with 7 bases identical to TRBD1. V shed 2 bases, J shed 0 bases, and the junction held 4 bases outside the gene matches. Germline V gives CDR1 SGHVS, CDR2 FNYEAQ. There are 15 residues in the CDR3. The CDR3 loop reads CASSLSGTVSYEQYF. CDR3 DNA: TGTGCCAGCAGCTTAAGTGGGACAGTCTCCTACGAGCAGTACTTC.

V usage is TRBV7-2 and J usage is TRBJ2-3, with a tentative D call TRBD1 (5 bases). V was cut by 6 bases and J by 0 bases, with 7 bases left in between. In germline, CDR1 is SGHTA, CDR2 FQGNSA. The CDR3 length is 13 residues. The CDR3, as DNA: TGTGCCAGCAGACAGGCTAGCACAGATACGCAGTATTTT. Residues: CASRQASTDTQYF.

The chain links TRBV29-1 to TRBJ2-7, with TRBD1 matching over 12 bases. The V gene's germline CDR1 is SQVTM and CDR2 ANQGSEA. The CDR3 has 16 amino acids. V dropped 5 bases and J dropped 5; count of bases not matched to a gene: 13. This CDR3 is CSVSAFRDRGLDEQYF. For the CDR3, the DNA is TGCAGCGTTTCGGCTTTCCGGGACAGGGGGCTCGACGAGCAGTACTTC.

The V call is TRBV7-9, the J call TRBJ1-2; D gene ambiguous. This CDR3 has 14 residues. V lost 5 bases, J lost 3 bases, and 13 bases lay in between. CDR1 SEHNR and CDR2 FQNEAQ come from the germline V gene (reference sequence). The CDR3 coding sequence is TGTGCCAGCAGCGCAGTAGAGGAGTACTATGGCTACACCTTC. Amino acids: CASSAVEEYYGYTF.

V and J are TRBV5-1 and TRBJ1-2, with D perhaps TRBD1 (5 bases). There are 16 residues in the CDR3. CDR1 is SGHRS, CDR2 YFSETQ, per germline. V lost 0 bases, J lost 10 bases, and 22 bases lay in between. DNA of the CDR3: TGCGCCAGCAGCTTGGAGGGCGGTGGGCCAGGGACCTTCTACACCTTC. It yields the protein CASSLEGGGPGTFYTF. The full variable domain, its missing parts supplied by reference TRBV5-1 and TRBJ1-2, is KAGVTQTPRYLIKTRGQQVTLSCSPISGHRSVSWYQQTPGQGLQFLFEYFSETQRNKGNFPGRFSGRQFSNSRSEMNVSTLELGDSALYLCASSLEGGGPGTFYTFGSGTRLTVV.

This rearrangement joins TRBV5-1 to TRBJ2-2; D remains ambiguous. The CDR3 spans 13 residues. Germline V gene lookup returns CDR1 SGHRS and CDR2 YFSETQ. V lost 4 bases and J lost 4, with 8 bases in between. CDR3 in DNA: TGCGCCAGCAGCCCAACTTCCACCGGGGAGCTGTTTTTT. It specifies CASSPTSTGELFF.

V and J are TRBV18 and TRBJ1-3; D unclear. Germline CDR1 is KGHSH and CDR2 is LQKENI. The CDR3 covers 17 residues. The V and J ends lost 2 bases and 0 bases respectively, with 14 bases between them. The CDR3 protein is CASSPGEGPYSGNTIYF. CDR3 coding DNA: TGTGCCAGCTCACCAGGGGAAGGGCCTTACTCTGGAAACACCATATATTTT. The whole variable domain, filled in from reference TRBV18 and TRBJ1-3, reads NAGVMQNPRHLVRRRGQEARLRCSPMKGHSHVYWYRQLPEEGLKFMVYLQKENIIDESGMPKERFSAEFPKEGPSILRIQQVVRGDSAAYFCASSPGEGPYSGNTIYFGEGSWLTVV.